This TCR beta chain appears in the sequencing data of a study of a mutant IDH1 vaccine in newly diagnosed glioma. Findings and caveats of the study: The vaccine induced immune responses, and these occurred in 80% to 95% of patients. Apparently, pseudoprogression bore no relation to changes among the top peripheral T cell clonotypes.

The CDR3 loop spans 15 amino acids. Germline CDR1 reads SGDLS; CDR2 reads YYNGEE. Germline trimming cut 3 bases from V and 2 bases from J; bases unmatched to any gene: 6. The time point denotes: baseline, week 1 (first vaccination visit). Stated treatment: pre-vaccination baseline after standard-of-care therapy. Donor tumors were new WHO grade 3 or 4 IDH1-mutant, ATRX-lost astrocytomas. TCRdb's table, derived via immunoSEQ multiplex PCR, lists solely in-frame clones and lacks some. The table lists 60,000 to 75,000 clones, 75% to 85% of them singletons. Turning to this clone: Its antigen remains unknown.

This sample comprised PBMCs, obtained from a glioma patient treated with radiotherapy, temozolomide or both. The clonotype originates from a man aged 50-60 years with glioma. The chain employs TRBV9 and TRBJ2-7; the match to TRBD1 covers 9 bases. CDR3 in DNA: TGTGCCAGCAGCGCGGGACAGGGTACCCCCTACGAGCAGTACTTC. It encodes CASSAGQGTPYEQYF.